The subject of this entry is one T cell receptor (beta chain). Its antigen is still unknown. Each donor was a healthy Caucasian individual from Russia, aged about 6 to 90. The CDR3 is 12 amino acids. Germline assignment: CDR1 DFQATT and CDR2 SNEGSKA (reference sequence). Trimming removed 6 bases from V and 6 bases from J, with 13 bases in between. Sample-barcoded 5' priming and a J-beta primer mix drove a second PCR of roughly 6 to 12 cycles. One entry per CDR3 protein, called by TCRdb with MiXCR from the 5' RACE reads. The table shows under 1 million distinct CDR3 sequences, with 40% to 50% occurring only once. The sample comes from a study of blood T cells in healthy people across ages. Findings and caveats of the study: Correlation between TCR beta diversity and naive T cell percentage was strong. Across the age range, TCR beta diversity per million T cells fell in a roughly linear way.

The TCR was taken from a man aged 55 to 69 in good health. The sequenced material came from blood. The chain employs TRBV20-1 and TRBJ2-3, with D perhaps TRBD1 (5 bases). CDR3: CSARRQSDTQYF. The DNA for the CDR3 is TGCAGTGCCCGGCGACAGTCCGATACGCAGTATTTT.